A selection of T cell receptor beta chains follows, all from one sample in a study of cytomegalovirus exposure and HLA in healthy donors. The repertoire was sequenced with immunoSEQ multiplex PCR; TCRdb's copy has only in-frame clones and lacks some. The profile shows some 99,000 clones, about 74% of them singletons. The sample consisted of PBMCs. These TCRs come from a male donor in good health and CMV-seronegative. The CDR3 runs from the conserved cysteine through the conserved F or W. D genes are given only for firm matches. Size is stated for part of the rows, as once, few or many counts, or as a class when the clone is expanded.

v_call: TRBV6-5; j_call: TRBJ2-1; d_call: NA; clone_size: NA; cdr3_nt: TGTGCCAGCAGTTACTCCGGAGCCACTTTGTTCTTC; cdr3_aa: CASSYSGATLFF
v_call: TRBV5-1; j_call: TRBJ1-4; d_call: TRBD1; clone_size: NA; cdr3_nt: TGCGCCAGCAGCTTGGGTCTCGGACAGGGAGGGGAAAAACTGTTTTTT; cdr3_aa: CASSLGLGQGGEKLFF
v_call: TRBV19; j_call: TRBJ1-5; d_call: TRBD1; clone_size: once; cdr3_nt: TGTGCCAGTAGTGAGGACAGGGTACGGCCCCAGCATTTT; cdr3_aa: CASSEDRVRPQHF
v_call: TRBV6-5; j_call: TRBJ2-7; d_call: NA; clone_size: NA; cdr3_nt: TGTGCCAGCAGTTACGAGCAGGCCTACGAGCAGTACTTC; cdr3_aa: CASSYEQAYEQYF
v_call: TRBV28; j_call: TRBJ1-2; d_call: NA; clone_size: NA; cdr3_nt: TGTGCCAGCAGTTTACCCGGGTCTTATGGCTACACCTTC; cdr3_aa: CASSLPGSYGYTF
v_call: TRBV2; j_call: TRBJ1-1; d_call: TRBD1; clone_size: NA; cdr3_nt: TGTGCCAGCAGTAGATCCGGGACAGGGGGCCCTGGGACTGAAGCTTTCTTT; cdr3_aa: CASSRSGTGGPGTEAFF
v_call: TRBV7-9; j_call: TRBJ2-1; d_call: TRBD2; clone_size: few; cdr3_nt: TGTGCCAGCATAGGCTGGACTAGCGGGAGGGCCGTCTCCTACAATGAGCAGTTCTTC; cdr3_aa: CASIGWTSGRAVSYNEQFF
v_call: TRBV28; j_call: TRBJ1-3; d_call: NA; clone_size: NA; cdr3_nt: TGTGCCAGCCTCGGAGGGTTAACTGGAAACACCATATATTTT; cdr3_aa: CASLGGLTGNTIYF
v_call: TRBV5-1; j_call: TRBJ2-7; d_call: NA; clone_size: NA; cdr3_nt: TGCGCCAGCAGCCATGACTGGCCTTGGGAGCAGTACTTC; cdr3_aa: CASSHDWPWEQYF
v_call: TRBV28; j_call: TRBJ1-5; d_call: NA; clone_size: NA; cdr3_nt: TGTGCCAGCAGTTTAAGGAGGGCCCATAGCAATCAGCCCCAGCATTTT; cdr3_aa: CASSLRRAHSNQPQHF
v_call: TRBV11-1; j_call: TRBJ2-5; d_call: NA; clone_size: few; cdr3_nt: TGTGCCAGCAGCCAATCGGGACACCCAATGCAAGAGACCCAGTACTTC; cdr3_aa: CASSQSGHPMQETQYF
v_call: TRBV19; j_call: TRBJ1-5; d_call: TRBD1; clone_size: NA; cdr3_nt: TGTGCCACCGCACAGGGGGATCATCAGCCCCAGCATTTT; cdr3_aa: CATAQGDHQPQHF
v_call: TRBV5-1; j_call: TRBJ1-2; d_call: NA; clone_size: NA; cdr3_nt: TGCGCCAGCAGCTTGGGCTTGGACAGTCCCGGCTACACCTTC; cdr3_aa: CASSLGLDSPGYTF
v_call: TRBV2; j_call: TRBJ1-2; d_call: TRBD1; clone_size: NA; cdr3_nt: TGTGCCAGCAGTGAGACAGGGGGACAGGGTCCCTATGGCTACACCTTC; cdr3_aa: CASSETGGQGPYGYTF
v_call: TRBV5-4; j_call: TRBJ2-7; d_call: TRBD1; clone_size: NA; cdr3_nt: TGTGCCAGCAGCTTGGGAGGACAGGGGGCTTACGAGCAGTACTTC; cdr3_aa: CASSLGGQGAYEQYF
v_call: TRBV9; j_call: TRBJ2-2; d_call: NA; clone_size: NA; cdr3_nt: TGTGCCAGCAGCGCCAACGCTAAACAGGGATATAACACCGGGGAGCTGTTTTTT; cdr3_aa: CASSANAKQGYNTGELFF
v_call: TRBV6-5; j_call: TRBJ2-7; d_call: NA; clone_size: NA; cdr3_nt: TGTGCCAGCGGGCCGACAGCCACCTACGAGCAGTACTTC; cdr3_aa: CASGPTATYEQYF
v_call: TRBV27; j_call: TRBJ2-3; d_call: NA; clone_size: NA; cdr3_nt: TGTGCCAGCCAACAAGTGGCTAGAAAAACAGATACGCAGTATTTT; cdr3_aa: CASQQVARKTDTQYF
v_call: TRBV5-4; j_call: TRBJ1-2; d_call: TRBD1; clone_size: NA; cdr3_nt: TGTGCCAGCAGGGCCTGGGACAGCTTCAACTATGGCTACACCTTC; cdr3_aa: CASRAWDSFNYGYTF
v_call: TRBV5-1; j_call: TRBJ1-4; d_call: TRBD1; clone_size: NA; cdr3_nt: TGCGCCAGCAGCTTCCGGGACAGTAATGAAAAACTGTTTTTT; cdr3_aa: CASSFRDSNEKLFF
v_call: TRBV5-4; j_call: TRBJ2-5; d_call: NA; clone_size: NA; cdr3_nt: TGTGCCAGCAGTACTCGGCAGGGGAATAAAGAGACCCAGTACTTC; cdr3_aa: CASSTRQGNKETQYF
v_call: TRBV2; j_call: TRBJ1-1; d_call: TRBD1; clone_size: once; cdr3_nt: TGTGCCAGCAGTGAAAGAAAGGGACAGGGGTTTCGGGCTTTCTTT; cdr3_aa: CASSERKGQGFRAFF
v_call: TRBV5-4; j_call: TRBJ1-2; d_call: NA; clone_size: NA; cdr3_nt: TGTGCCAGCAGCTTACAGACAGGTCACTATGGCTACACCTTC; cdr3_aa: CASSLQTGHYGYTF
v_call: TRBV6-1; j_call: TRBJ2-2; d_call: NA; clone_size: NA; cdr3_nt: TGTGCCAGCAGTGTGTCATCTACGAACACCGGGGAGCTGTTTTTT; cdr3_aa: CASSVSSTNTGELFF
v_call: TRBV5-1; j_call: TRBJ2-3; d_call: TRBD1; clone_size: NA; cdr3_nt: TGCGCCAGCAGCTTGGAGGGCAGGGGGCGCACAGATACGCAGTATTTT; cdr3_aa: CASSLEGRGRTDTQYF
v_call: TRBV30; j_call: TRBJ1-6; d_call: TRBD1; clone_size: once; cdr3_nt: TGTGCCTGGAGTAGGGACAGGGGGCCCTCACCCCTCCACTTT; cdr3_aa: CAWSRDRGPSPLHF
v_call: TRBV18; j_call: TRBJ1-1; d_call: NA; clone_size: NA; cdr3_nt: TGTGCCAGCTCAGTAGTCATGAACACTGAAGCTTTCTTT; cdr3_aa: CASSVVMNTEAFF
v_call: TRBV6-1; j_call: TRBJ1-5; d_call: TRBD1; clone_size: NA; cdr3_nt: TGTGCCAGCAGTGAAACCACAGGGGGCGGGCAGCCCCAGCATTTT; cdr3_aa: CASSETTGGGQPQHF
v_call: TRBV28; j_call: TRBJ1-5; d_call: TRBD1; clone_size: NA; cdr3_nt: TGTGCCAGCACCGAACCACAGGGGACGCGTCAGCCCCAGCATTTT; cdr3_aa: CASTEPQGTRQPQHF
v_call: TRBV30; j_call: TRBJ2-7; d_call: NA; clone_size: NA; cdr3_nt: TGTGCCTGGGGTGAGGCGACCCTTCGGGACGAGCAGTACTTC; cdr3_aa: CAWGEATLRDEQYF
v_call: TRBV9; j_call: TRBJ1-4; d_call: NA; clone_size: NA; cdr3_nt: TGTGCCAGCAGCCTTGGGGGCCGATTGGGGGAAAAACTGTTTTTT; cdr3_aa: CASSLGGRLGEKLFF
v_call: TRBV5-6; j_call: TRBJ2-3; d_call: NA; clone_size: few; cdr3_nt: TGTGCCAGCAGCTTGGTTGCAGACACAGATACGCAGTATTTT; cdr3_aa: CASSLVADTDTQYF
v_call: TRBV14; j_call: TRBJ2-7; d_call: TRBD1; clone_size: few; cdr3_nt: TGTGCCAGCAGCTCGTCCGAGACAGGGTTCTACGAGCAGTACTTC; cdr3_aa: CASSSSETGFYEQYF